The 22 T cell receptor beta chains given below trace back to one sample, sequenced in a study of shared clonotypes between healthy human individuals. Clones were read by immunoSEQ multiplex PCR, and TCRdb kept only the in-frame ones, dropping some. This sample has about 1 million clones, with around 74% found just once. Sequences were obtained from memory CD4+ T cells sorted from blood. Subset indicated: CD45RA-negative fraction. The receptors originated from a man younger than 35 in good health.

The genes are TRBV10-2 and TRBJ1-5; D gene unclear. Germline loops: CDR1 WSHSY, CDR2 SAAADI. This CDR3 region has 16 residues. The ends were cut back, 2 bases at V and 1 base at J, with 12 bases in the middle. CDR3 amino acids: CASSEEKGLSNQPQHF. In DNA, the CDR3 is TGCGCCAGCAGTGAGGAGAAGGGCTTGAGCAATCAGCCCCAGCATTTT.

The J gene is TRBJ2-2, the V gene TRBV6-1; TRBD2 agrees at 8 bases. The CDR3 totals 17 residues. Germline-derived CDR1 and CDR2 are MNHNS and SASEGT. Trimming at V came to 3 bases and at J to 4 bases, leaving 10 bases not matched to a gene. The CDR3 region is CASSDATKAGGTGELFF. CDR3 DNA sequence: TGTGCCAGCAGTGACGCCACAAAGGCGGGGGGCACCGGGGAGCTGTTTTTT.

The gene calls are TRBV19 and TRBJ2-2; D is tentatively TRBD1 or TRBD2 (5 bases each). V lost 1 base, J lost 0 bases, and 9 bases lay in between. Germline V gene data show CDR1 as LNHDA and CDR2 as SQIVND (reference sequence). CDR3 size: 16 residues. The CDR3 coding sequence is TGTGCCAGTAGTATAGGCCGGGGACCGAACACCGGGGAGCTGTTTTTT. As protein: CASSIGRGPNTGELFF.

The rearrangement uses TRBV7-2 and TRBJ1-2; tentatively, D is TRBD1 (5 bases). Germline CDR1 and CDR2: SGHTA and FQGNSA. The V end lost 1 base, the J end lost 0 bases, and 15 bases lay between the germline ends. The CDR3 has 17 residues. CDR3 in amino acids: CASSLGGESGPNYGYTF. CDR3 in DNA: TGTGCCAGCAGCTTAGGGGGCGAGTCAGGGCCTAACTATGGCTACACCTTC.

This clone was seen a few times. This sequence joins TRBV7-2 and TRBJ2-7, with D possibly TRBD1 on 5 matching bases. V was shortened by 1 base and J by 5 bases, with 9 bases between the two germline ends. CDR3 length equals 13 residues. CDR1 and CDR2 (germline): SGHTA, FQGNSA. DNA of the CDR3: TGTGCCAGCAGCTTAGAGGGCAGGGACGAGCAGTACTTC. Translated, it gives CASSLEGRDEQYF.

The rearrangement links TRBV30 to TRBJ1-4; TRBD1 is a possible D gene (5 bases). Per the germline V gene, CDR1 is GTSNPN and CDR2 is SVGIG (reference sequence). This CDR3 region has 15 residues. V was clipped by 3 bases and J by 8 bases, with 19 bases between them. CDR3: CAWRGPGREGEKLFF. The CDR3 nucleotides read TGTGCCTGGAGGGGGCCGGGCAGGGAGGGGGAAAAACTGTTTTTT.

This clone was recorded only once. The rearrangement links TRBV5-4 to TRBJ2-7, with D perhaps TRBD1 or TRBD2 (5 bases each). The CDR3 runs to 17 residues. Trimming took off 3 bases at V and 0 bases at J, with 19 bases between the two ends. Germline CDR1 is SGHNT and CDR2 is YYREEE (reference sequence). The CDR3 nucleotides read TGTGCCAGCAGCTCGGGGCCCGCTCCGGGTAGCTCCTACGAGCAGTACTTC. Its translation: CASSSGPAPGSSYEQYF.

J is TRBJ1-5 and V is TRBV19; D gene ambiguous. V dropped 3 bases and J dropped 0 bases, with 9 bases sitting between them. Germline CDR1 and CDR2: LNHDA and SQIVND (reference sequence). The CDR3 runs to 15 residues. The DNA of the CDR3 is TGTGCCAGTAGTATCGTAGGGCTTAGCAATCAGCCCCAGCATTTT. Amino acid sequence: CASSIVGLSNQPQHF.

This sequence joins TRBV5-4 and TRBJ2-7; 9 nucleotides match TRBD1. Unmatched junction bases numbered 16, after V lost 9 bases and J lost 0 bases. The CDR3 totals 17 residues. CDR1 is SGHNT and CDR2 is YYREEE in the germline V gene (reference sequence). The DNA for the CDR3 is TGTGCCACCTCAGGAACAGGGGGCAAGGGGAGCTCCTACGAGCAGTACTTC. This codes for CATSGTGGKGSSYEQYF. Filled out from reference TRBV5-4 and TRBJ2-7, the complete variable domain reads ETGVTQSPTHLIKTRGQQVTLRCSSQSGHNTVSWYQQALGQGPQFIFQYYREEENGRGNFPPRFSGLQFPNYSSELNVNALELDDSALYLCATSGTGGKGSSYEQYFGPGTRLTVT.

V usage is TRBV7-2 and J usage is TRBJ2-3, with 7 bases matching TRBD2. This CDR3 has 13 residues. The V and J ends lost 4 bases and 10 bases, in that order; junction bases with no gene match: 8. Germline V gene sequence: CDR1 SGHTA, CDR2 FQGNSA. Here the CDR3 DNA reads TGTGCCAGCAGCTCGCATGGGGGGGTGGCGCAGTATTTT. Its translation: CASSSHGGVAQYF.

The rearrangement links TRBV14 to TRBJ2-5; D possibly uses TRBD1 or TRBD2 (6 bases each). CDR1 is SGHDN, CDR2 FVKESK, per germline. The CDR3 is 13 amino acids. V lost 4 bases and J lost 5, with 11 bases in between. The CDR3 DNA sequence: TGTGCCAGCAGCCGTTGGGGGGCCGAGACCCAGTACTTC. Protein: CASSRWGAETQYF.

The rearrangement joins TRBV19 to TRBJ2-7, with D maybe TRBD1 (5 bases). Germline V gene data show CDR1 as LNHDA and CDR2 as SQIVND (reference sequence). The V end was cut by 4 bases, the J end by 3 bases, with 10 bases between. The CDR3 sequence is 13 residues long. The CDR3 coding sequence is TGTGCCAGTAGTAAGGACACTCTCTACGAGCAGTACTTC. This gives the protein CASSKDTLYEQYF. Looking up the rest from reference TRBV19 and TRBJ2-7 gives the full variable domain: DGGITQSPKYLFRKEGQNVTLSCEQNLNHDAMYWYRQDPGQGLRLIYYSQIVNDFQKGDIAEGYSVSREKKESFPLTVTSAQKNPTAFYLCASSKDTLYEQYFGPGTRLTVT.

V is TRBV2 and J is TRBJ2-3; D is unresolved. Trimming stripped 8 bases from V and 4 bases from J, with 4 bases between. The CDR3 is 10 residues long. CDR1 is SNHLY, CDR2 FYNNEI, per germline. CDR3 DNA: TGTGCCAGCGGTCCAGATACGCAGTATTTT. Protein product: CASGPDTQYF.

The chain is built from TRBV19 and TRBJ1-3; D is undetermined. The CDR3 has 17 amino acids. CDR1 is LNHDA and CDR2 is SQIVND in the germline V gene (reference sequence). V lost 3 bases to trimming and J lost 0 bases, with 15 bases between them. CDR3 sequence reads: CASSIGFARHSGNTIYF. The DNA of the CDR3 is TGTGCCAGTAGTATTGGGTTCGCCAGGCACTCTGGAAACACCATATATTTT.

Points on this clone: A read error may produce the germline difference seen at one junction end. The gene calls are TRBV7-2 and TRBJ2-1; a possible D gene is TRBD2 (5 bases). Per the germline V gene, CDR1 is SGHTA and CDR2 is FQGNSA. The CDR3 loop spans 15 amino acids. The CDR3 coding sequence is TGTGCCAGCAGCGTAGCGTCGGACTTACACCATGAGCAGTTCTTC. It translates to CASSVASDLHHEQFF. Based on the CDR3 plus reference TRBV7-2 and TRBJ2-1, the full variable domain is GAGVSQSPSNKVTEKGKDVELRCDPISGHTALYWYRQSLGQGLEFLIYFQGNSAPDKSGLPSDRFSAERTGGSVSTLTIQRTQQEDSAVYLCASSVASDLHHEQFFGPGTRLTVL.

CDR3 in amino acids: CAVRDSSNYGYTF. The DNA of the CDR3 is TGTGCCGTAAGGGACAGCTCTAACTATGGCTACACCTTC. This sequence joins TRBV6-5 and TRBJ1-2; the match to TRBD1 covers 7 bases. Trimming cost V 11 bases and J 0 bases; bases outside gene matches: 6. CDR3 length equals 13 residues. In germline, CDR1 is MNHEY, CDR2 SVGAGI.

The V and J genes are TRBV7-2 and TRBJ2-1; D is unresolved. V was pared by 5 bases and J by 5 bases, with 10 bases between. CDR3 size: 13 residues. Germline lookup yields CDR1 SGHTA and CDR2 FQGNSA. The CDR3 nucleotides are TGTGCCAGCAGCATCCACAGAAACAATGAGCAGTTCTTC. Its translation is CASSIHRNNEQFF.

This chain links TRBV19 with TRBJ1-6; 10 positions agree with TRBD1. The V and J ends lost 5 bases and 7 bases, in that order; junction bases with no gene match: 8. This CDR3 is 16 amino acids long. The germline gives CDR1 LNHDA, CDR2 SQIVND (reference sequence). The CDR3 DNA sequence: TGTGCCAGTAGTTATTCGGACAGGGGGTCGAATTCACCCCTCCACTTT. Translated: CASSYSDRGSNSPLHF.

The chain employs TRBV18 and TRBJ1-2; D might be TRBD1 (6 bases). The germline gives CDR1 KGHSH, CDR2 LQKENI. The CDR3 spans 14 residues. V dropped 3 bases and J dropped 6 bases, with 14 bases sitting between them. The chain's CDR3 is CASSPTGRADGYTF. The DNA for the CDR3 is TGTGCCAGCTCACCGACAGGCAGAGCAGATGGCTACACCTTC.

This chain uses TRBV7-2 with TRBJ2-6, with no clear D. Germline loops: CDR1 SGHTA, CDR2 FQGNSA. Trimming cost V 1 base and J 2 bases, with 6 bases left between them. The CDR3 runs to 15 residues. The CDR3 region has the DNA TGTGCCAGCAGCTTAGGATCTGCTGGGGCCAACGTCCTGACTTTC. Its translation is CASSLGSAGANVLTF.

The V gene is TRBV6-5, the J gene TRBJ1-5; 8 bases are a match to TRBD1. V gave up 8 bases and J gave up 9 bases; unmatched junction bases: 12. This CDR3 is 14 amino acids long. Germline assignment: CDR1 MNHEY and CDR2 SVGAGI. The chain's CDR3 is CASGQGQGWRPQHF. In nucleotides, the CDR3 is TGTGCCAGCGGCCAAGGACAGGGATGGAGGCCCCAGCATTTT.

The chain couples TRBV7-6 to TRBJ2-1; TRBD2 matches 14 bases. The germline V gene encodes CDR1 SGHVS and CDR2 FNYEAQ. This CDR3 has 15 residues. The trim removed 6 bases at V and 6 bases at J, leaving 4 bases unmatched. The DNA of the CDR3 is TGTGCCAGCAGACCGACTAGCGGGGGGGCCAATGAGCAGTTCTTC. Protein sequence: CASRPTSGGANEQFF.